This T cell receptor (beta chain) was obtained from a study of T cell changes during pregnancy in multiple sclerosis. Comments on this clone: The junction does not match germline at one end; this may be a read error.

CDR1 is SSHAT, CDR2 FNYEAQ, per germline (reference sequence). The CDR3 is made up of 16 amino acids. This table comes from immunoSEQ multiplex PCR, and its TCRdb copy is limited to in-frame clones, with some not included. The sample consists of fewer than 70,000 clones, 92% of them appearing once. This receptor was identified in a female donor in good health, enrolled as a control in a pregnancy study. V is TRBV7-7 and J is TRBJ2-3; D is possibly TRBD1 (6 bases). This sample comprised peripheral blood, obtained in the second trimester of pregnancy. CDR3 sequence reads: CASSREGDRASSNMYF. DNA of the CDR3: TGTGCTAGCAGCAGAGAGGGGGACCGGGCCTCGTCGAACATGTATTTT.